Each of the 22 T cell receptor beta chains below was sequenced from the same sample in a study of blood T cell repertoires in COVID-19. Generated by immunoSEQ multiplex PCR, the TCRdb table keeps only in-frame clones and is missing some. The profile shows about 94,000 clones, about 87% of them singletons. The sequencing input was peripheral blood. The source is a human donor with acute or convalescent COVID-19. The donor label of this sample is uncertain.

The CDR3 nucleotides read TGTGCCAGCTCGGGGGCGGATAGCAATCAGCCCCAGCATTTT. It yields the protein CASSGADSNQPQHF. The chain links TRBV18 to TRBJ1-5, with D tentatively TRBD1 (6 bases). Trimming took off 6 bases at V and 0 bases at J, with 9 bases between the two ends. The CDR3 length is 14 residues. CDR1 is KGHSH and CDR2 is LQKENI in the germline V gene.

The table lists this clone with a count of one. The chain employs TRBV6-1 and TRBJ1-3; a possible D gene is TRBD1 (5 bases). This CDR3 has 15 amino acids. V lost 0 bases and J lost 1, with 7 bases in between. Germline V lookup: CDR1 MNHNS, CDR2 SASEGT. This chain's CDR3 is CASSEADKSGNTIYF. The CDR3 coding sequence is TGTGCCAGCAGTGAAGCGGACAAATCTGGAAACACCATATATTTT.

The chain combines TRBV6-5 with TRBJ1-2; D remains unclear. Trimming took off 6 bases at V and 5 bases at J, with 16 bases between the two ends. Germline CDR1 MNHEY, CDR2 SVGAGI. The CDR3 extends over 14 amino acids. The CDR3, as DNA: TGTGCCAGCAGGCCCTACTGGACTGCGTATGGCTACACCTTC. This codes for CASRPYWTAYGYTF.

The chain recombines TRBV7-9 with TRBJ1-2; 12 bases align to TRBD1. CDR3 length equals 16 residues. The germline CDR1 and CDR2 sequences are SEHNR and FQNEAQ (reference sequence). V trimming: 1 base; J trimming: 4 bases; junction bases outside the gene matches: 4. CDR3 region: CASSLGGQGASYGYTF. The CDR3 DNA reads TGTGCCAGCAGCTTAGGGGGACAGGGGGCATCCTATGGCTACACCTTC.

The genes are TRBV28 and TRBJ2-6; a weak D match, TRBD1 (6 bases). V was shortened by 3 bases and J by 0 bases, with 12 bases between the two germline ends. Germline V gene lookup returns CDR1 MDHEN and CDR2 SYDVKM. This CDR3 has 17 residues. DNA for the CDR3: TGTGCCAGCAGTTTGGACAGCTTAGGCTCTGGGGCCAACGTCCTGACTTTC. This codes for CASSLDSLGSGANVLTF.

This rearrangement joins TRBV2 to TRBJ2-7; D is perhaps TRBD1 (5 bases). Trimming removed 4 bases from V and 3 bases from J, with 13 bases in between. Germline loops: CDR1 SNHLY, CDR2 FYNNEI. CDR3 size: 14 residues. This CDR3 reads CASSAQGADYEQYF. As DNA, the CDR3 is TGTGCCAGCAGTGCGCAAGGGGCGGACTACGAGCAGTACTTC.

This chain uses TRBV4-1 with TRBJ2-1, with D perhaps matching TRBD1 (5 bases). The CDR3 is 15 residues long. The germline CDR1 and CDR2 sequences are MGHRA and YSYEKL. Trimming pared 1 base from V and 5 bases from J, leaving 12 bases between. The CDR3 loop is CASSQVGGANNEQFF. DNA of the CDR3: TGCGCCAGCAGCCAAGTTGGTGGGGCCAACAATGAGCAGTTCTTC.

CDR3 residues: CATEPGQGVRSSYNEQFF. The CDR3 bases are TGCGCCACCGAACCCGGACAGGGTGTGAGGAGCTCCTACAATGAGCAGTTCTTC. V is TRBV10-2 and J is TRBJ2-1; 8 positions match TRBD1. V trimming: 10 bases; J trimming: 0 bases; junction bases outside the gene matches: 17. Germline V lookup: CDR1 WSHSY, CDR2 SAAADI. This CDR3 contains 18 residues.

This chain joins TRBV4-2 and TRBJ1-5; 7 positions agree with TRBD1. The CDR3 is made up of 15 amino acids. J lost 6 bases, V lost 0 bases, and 5 bases had no gene match. Germline CDR1 reads LGHNA; CDR2 reads YNFKEQ. The CDR3 protein is CASSQEGQGGQPQHF. The CDR3 DNA reads TGTGCCAGCAGCCAAGAGGGGCAGGGGGGTCAGCCCCAGCATTTT.

The chain employs TRBV3-1 (or the pseudogene TRBV3-2) and TRBJ2-2; TRBD1 matches 10 bases. CDR3 length: 18 residues. The V segment lost 3 bases and the J segment 5 bases; nucleotides outside the gene matches: 12. Germline V gene sequence: CDR1 LGHDT, CDR2 YNNKEL (reference sequence). CDR3 residues: CASSHRPRGTGVTGELFF. The CDR3 DNA sequence: TGTGCCAGCAGCCACCGACCGCGCGGGACAGGGGTAACCGGGGAGCTGTTTTTT.

This chain connects TRBV7-9 to TRBJ1-2, with a weak D call TRBD1 (6 bases). Germline V gene sequence: CDR1 SEHNR, CDR2 FQNEAQ (reference sequence). The CDR3 totals 15 residues. V was clipped by 5 bases and J by 5 bases, with 18 bases between them. CDR3 DNA: TGTGCCAGCAGCGCGGCGGGGGGCGAGGAGTATGGCTACACCTTC. It yields the protein CASSAAGGEEYGYTF. The whole variable domain, remainder taken from reference TRBV7-9 and TRBJ1-2, is DTGVSQNPRHKITKRGQNVTFRCDPISEHNRLYWYRQTLGQGPEFLTYFQNEAQLEKSRLLSDRFSAERPKGSFSTLEIQRTEQGDSAMYLCASSAAGGEEYGYTFGSGTRLTVV.

This clone was seen only a few times. J is TRBJ1-1 and V is TRBV19, with TRBD1 matching over 7 bases. The V segment lost 5 bases and the J segment 1 base; nucleotides outside the gene matches: 4. Germline assignment: CDR1 LNHDA and CDR2 SQIVND (reference sequence). The CDR3 length is 14 residues. This CDR3 reads CASSPRDRNTEAFF. The CDR3, as DNA: TGTGCCAGTAGTCCCCGGGACAGGAACACTGAAGCTTTCTTT.

This chain connects TRBV6-5 to TRBJ1-2; TRBD1 agrees at 7 bases. The CDR3 sequence is 12 residues long. Germline V gene lookup returns CDR1 MNHEY and CDR2 SVGAGI. J gave up 4 bases and V 6 bases, and 2 bases lay outside the gene matches. CDR3 sequence reads: CASRTGPYGYTF. The CDR3 coding sequence is TGTGCCAGCAGGACAGGGCCCTATGGCTACACCTTC.

The V call is TRBV30, the J call TRBJ1-5, with D tentatively TRBD1 (5 bases). Germline CDR1 and CDR2: GTSNPN and SVGIG (reference sequence). The length of the CDR3 is 13 residues. Deletions cut 2 bases from V and 5 bases from J, with 10 bases between. The CDR3 DNA follows: TGTGCCTGGAGTCGGGGGTTGCATCAGCCCCAGCATTTT. Translating gives CAWSRGLHQPQHF.

This chain uses TRBV11-2 with TRBJ2-7; TRBD1 aligns across 9 bases. Looked up from germline, CDR1 is SGHAT and CDR2 is FQNNGV. This CDR3 spans 15 amino acids. Trimming cost V 1 base and J 3 bases; bases outside gene matches: 4. CDR3 residues: CASSLGDREYYEQYF. CDR3 nucleotide sequence: TGTGCCAGCAGCTTAGGGGACAGGGAATACTACGAGCAGTACTTC.

The chain couples TRBV15 to TRBJ1-4, with D maybe TRBD1 (5 bases). V was clipped by 1 base and J by 5 bases, with 14 bases between them. The CDR3 contains 16 residues. Per the germline V gene, CDR1 is LNHNV and CDR2 is YYDKDF (reference sequence). The CDR3 DNA follows: TGTGCCACCAGCAGAGGCGGTTGGGGCCGAAATGAAAAACTGTTTTTT. Protein sequence: CATSRGGWGRNEKLFF.

This clone was observed once. The J gene is TRBJ2-2, the V gene TRBV27, with 9 bases that match TRBD1. Germline V gene sequence: CDR1 MNHEY, CDR2 SMNVEV (reference sequence). The CDR3 is 16 residues long. V lost 3 bases to trimming and J lost 6 bases; unmatched junction nucleotides: 8. The CDR3 spells CASSLPGTGPAGELFF. CDR3 DNA: TGTGCCAGCAGTTTGCCGGGGACAGGGCCCGCCGGGGAGCTGTTTTTT.

V is TRBV19 and J is TRBJ2-7, with 14 positions matching TRBD2. The CDR3 loop spans 14 amino acids. Losses at the gene ends were 5 bases for V and 6 bases for J; bases not matched to a gene: 3. The germline CDR1 and CDR2 sequences are LNHDA and SQIVND (reference sequence). As DNA, the CDR3 is TGTGCCAGTAGTCCCGGACTAGCGGGGGGCGAGCAGTACTTC. As protein: CASSPGLAGGEQYF.

V and J are TRBV2 and TRBJ1-2, with 7 positions matching TRBD1. Germline CDR1 and CDR2: SNHLY and FYNNEI. This CDR3 comprises 15 residues. V shed 6 bases and J 3 bases; nucleotides not matched to a gene: 10. Here the CDR3 DNA reads TGTGCCAGCAGGGGGGACAGCGGCCGATACTATGGCTACACCTTC. Translated: CASRGDSGRYYGYTF.

V and J are TRBV7-2 and TRBJ1-6, with 11 bases fitting TRBD1. V was clipped by 3 bases and J by 8 bases; unmatched bases: 6. The CDR3 extends over 16 amino acids. The germline V gene has CDR1 SGHTA and CDR2 FQGNSA. DNA of the CDR3: TGTGCCAGCAGCTTGTGGACAGGGGGCGCGGATTCACCCCTCCACTTT. Amino acid sequence: CASSLWTGGADSPLHF.

This chain joins TRBV5-1 and TRBJ1-2; D is possibly TRBD1 (5 bases). There are 15 residues in the CDR3. V lost 5 bases to trimming and J lost 4 bases, with 18 bases between them. Per germline, CDR1 SGHRS and CDR2 YFSETQ. Here the CDR3 reads CASRQTAGTVYGYTF. The CDR3 DNA sequence: TGCGCCAGCAGACAGACGGCGGGGACTGTCTATGGCTACACCTTC. Filled out from reference TRBV5-1 and TRBJ1-2, the complete variable domain reads KAGVTQTPRYLIKTRGQQVTLSCSPISGHRSVSWYQQTPGQGLQFLFEYFSETQRNKGNFPGRFSGRQFSNSRSEMNVSTLELGDSALYLCASRQTAGTVYGYTFGSGTRLTVV.

V is TRBV2 and J is TRBJ2-5, with 9 bases lining up with TRBD2. J lost 5 bases, V lost 6 bases, and 13 bases had no gene match. Germline CDR1 SNHLY, CDR2 FYNNEI. This CDR3 contains 16 residues. CDR3 in amino acids: CASSPLAGGQYETQYF. CDR3 bases: TGTGCCAGCAGCCCCTTGGCGGGGGGGCAGTACGAGACCCAGTACTTC.